This record covers a single T cell receptor (beta chain). The method was immunoSEQ multiplex PCR; TCRdb's version includes in-frame clones alone and lacks a portion of them. The repertoire holds under 55,000 clones, 70% to 90% seen once, with about 16% in the top ten. The source of the sample is a study of OX40 agonist ivuxolimab in advanced cancers. Sequencing used CD4+ or CD8+ T cells sorted from blood, obtained in a trial of the OX40 agonist ivuxolimab. The sequence was obtained from an adult with an advanced solid tumor such as melanoma, head and neck, liver or kidney cancer.

The CDR3 DNA sequence: TGTGCCAGCAGCGGCCGGAGGGGGCGTCCCCCCCGATACGAGCAGTACTTC. The encoded protein is CASSGRRGRPPRYEQYF. The V gene is TRBV9, the J gene TRBJ2-7; D is perhaps TRBD1 (7 bases). Germline lookup yields CDR1 SGDLS and CDR2 YYNGEE. The CDR3 is 17 residues long. With 3 bases removed from V and 4 bases from J, the gap between germline ends came to 23 bases.